This T cell receptor (beta chain) was observed in a study of blood T cell repertoires in COVID-19. About the research overall: COVID-19 samples, acute and convalescent, were from the United States, Italy and Spain. The analysed material was cDNA or gDNA that came from T cells, B-cell-depleted T cells, or PBMCs.

In germline, CDR1 is KGHSY, CDR2 FQNENV. The CDR3 runs to 14 residues. Trimming took 1 base from V and 9 from J, leaving 13 bases between them. In the source study's methods: Amplification of reference gene primers provided the estimated nucleated cell counts. Sequenced by immunoSEQ multiplex PCR; TCRdb stores in-frame clones only, minus some. The V and J calls and clone size were taken over from that table, and D and trimming were inferred from the DNA. The data contain roughly 100,000 clones, nearly 90% of them singletons. This TCR derives from a man over 45 in a cohort sampled during active COVID-19. Material for sequencing was peripheral blood. The chain combines TRBV16 with TRBJ2-1; TRBD2 is a possible D gene (5 bases). The CDR3: CASSQFSVAGEQFF. As DNA, the CDR3 is TGTGCCAGCAGCCAATTCTCCGTCGCGGGTGAGCAGTTCTTC.